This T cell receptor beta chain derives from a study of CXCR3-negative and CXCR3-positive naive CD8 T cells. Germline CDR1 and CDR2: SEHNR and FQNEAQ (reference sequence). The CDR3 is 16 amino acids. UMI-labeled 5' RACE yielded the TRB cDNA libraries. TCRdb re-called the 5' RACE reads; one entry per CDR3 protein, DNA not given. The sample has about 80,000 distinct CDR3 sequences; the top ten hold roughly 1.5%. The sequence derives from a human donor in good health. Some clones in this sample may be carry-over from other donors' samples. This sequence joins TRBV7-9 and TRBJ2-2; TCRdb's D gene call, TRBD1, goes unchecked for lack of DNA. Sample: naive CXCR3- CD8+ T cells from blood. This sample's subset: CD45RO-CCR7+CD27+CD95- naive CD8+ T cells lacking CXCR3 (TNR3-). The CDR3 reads CASSFPGQENTGELFF.